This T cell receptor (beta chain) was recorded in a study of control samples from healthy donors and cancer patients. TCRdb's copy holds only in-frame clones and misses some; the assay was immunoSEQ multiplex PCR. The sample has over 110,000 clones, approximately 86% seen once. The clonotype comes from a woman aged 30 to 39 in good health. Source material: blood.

CDR3 sequence: CASSFTGRSPLHF. The CDR3 coding sequence is TGTGCCAGCAGCTTCACAGGGAGGTCACCCCTCCACTTT. The genes are TRBV12-3 or TRBV12-4 and TRBJ1-6; tentatively, D is TRBD1 (6 bases). This CDR3 is 13 amino acids long. The V and J ends lost 6 bases and 10 bases respectively, with 13 bases between them.